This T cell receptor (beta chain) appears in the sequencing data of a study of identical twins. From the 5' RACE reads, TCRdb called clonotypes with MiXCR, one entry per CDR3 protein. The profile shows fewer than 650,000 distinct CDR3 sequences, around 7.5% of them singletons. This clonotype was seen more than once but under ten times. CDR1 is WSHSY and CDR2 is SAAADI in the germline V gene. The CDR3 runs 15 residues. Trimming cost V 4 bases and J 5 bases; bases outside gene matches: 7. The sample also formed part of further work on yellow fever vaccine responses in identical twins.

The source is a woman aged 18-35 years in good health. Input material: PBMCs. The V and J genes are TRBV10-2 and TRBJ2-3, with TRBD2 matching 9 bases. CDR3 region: CASSAERGVQDTQYF. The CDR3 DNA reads TGCGCCAGCAGTGCGGAGCGGGGGGTTCAAGATACGCAGTATTTT.